This T cell receptor beta chain was found in a study of blood T cell repertoires in COVID-19. Looking at the study overall: T cells, B-cell-depleted T cells, or PBMCs supplied cDNA or gDNA.

The repertoire was sequenced with immunoSEQ multiplex PCR; TCRdb's copy has only in-frame clones and lacks some. The sample has tens of thousands of clones, approximately 89% seen once; the top ten hold roughly 3.7%. The CDR3 runs 15 residues. The V gene's germline CDR1 is MNHEY and CDR2 SVGEGT. The junction had 7 bases not matched to a gene; V was cut back by 4 bases and J by 4 bases. The source is a human donor in a cohort sampled during active COVID-19. The chain recombines TRBV6-2 or TRBV6-3 with TRBJ1-1; 9 nucleotides agree with TRBD1. The sequencing sample was made of peripheral blood. The CDR3 protein is CASSWGGQGGTEAFF. The CDR3 nucleotides are TGTGCCAGCAGTTGGGGGGGACAGGGAGGCACTGAAGCTTTCTTT.